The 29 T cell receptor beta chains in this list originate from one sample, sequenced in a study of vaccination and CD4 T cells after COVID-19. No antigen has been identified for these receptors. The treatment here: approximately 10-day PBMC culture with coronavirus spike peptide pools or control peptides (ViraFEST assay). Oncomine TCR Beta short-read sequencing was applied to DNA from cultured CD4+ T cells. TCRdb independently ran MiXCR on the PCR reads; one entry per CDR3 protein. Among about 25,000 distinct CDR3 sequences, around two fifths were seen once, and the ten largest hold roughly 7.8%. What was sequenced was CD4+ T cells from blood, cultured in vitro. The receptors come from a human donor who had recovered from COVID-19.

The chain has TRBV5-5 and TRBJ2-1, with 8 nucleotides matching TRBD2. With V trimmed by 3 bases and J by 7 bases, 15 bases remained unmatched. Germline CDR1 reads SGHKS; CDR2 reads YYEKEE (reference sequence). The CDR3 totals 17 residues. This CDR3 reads CASSSWGSGMRQNEQFF. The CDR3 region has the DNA TGTGCCAGCAGCTCCTGGGGTAGCGGGATGCGTCAAAATGAGCAGTTCTTC.

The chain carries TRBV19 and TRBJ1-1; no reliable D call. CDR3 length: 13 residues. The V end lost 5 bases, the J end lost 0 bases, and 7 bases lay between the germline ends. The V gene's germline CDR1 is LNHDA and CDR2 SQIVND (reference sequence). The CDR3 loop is CASSGRLNTEAFF. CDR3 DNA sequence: TGTGCCAGTAGTGGCAGGTTGAACACTGAAGCTTTCTTT. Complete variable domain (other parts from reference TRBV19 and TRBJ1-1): DGGITQSPKYLFRKEGQNVTLSCEQNLNHDAMYWYRQDPGQGLRLIYYSQIVNDFQKGDIAEGYSVSREKKESFPLTVTSAQKNPTAFYLCASSGRLNTEAFFGQGTRLTVV.

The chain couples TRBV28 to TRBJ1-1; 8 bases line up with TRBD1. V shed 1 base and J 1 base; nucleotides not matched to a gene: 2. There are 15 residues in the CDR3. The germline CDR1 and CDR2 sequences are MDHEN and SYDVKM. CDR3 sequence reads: CASSLLGTGNTEAFF. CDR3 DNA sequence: TGTGCCAGCAGTTTATTGGGGACAGGGAACACTGAAGCTTTCTTT.

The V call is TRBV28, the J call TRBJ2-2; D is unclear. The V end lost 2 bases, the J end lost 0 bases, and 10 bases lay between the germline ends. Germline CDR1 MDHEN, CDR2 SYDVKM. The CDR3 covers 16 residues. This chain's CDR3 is CASSLGTRSNTGELFF. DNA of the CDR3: TGTGCCAGCAGTTTAGGCACCCGGTCGAACACCGGGGAGCTGTTTTTT.

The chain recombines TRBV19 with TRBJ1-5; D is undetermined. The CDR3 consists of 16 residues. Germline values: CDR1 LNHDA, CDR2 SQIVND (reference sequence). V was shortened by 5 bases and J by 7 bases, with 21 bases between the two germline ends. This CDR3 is CASSPTSGGTSQPQHF. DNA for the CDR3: TGTGCCAGTAGTCCCACCTCGGGAGGAACCAGCCAGCCCCAGCATTTT.

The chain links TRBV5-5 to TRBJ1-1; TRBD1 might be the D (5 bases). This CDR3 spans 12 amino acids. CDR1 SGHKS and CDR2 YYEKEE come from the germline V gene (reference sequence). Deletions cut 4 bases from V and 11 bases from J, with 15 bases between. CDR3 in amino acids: CASSLQQVSAFF. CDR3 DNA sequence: TGTGCCAGCAGCCTGCAACAGGTCTCCGCTTTCTTT.

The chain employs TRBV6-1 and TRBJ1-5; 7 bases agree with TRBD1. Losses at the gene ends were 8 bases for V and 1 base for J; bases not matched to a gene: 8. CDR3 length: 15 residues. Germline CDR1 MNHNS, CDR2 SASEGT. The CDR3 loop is CASATGVGSNQPQHF. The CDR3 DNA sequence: TGTGCCAGCGCTACAGGGGTGGGAAGCAATCAGCCCCAGCATTTT.

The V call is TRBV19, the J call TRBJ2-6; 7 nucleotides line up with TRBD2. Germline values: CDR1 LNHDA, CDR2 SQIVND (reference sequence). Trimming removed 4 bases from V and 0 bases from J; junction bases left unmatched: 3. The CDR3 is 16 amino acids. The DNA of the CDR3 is TGTGCCAGTAGTAGGACGGGGGGCTCTGGGGCCAACGTCCTGACTTTC. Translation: CASSRTGGSGANVLTF.

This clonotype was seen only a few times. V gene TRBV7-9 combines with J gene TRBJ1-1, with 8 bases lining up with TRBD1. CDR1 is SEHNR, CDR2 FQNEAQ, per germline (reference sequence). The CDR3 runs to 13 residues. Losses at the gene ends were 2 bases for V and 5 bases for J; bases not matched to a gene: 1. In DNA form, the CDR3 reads TGTGCCAGCAGCTTAACAGGGGGGACTGAAGCTTTCTTT. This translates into CASSLTGGTEAFF.

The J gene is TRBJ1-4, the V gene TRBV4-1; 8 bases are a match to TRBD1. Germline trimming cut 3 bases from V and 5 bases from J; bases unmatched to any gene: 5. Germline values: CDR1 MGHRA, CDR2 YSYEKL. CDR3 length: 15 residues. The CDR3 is CASSQRDRSNEKLFF. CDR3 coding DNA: TGCGCCAGCAGCCAGCGGGACAGGTCCAATGAAAAACTGTTTTTT.

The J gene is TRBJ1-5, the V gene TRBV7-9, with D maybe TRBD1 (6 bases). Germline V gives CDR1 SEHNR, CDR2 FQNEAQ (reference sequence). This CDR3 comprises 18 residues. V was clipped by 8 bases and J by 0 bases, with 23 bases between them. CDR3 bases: TGTGCCAGCCCTGAAGAGGACAGATATAGAAGTAGCAATCAGCCCCAGCATTTT. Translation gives CASPEEDRYRSSNQPQHF.

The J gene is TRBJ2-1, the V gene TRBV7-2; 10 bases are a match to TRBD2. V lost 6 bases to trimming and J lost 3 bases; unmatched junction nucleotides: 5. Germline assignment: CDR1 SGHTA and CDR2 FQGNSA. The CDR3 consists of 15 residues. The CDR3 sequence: CASSSGLAYYNEQFF. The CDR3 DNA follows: TGTGCCAGCAGTTCGGGACTAGCGTACTACAATGAGCAGTTCTTC.

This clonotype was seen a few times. CDR3 bases: TGCAGTGCTAGATATTGGGATTGGAAGAACTATGGCTACACCTTC. Translated: CSARYWDWKNYGYTF. The chain couples TRBV20-1 to TRBJ1-2, with no clear D. Germline V gene data show CDR1 as DFQATT and CDR2 as SNEGSKA (reference sequence). This CDR3 is 15 amino acids long. Trimming shortened V by 2 bases and J by 2 bases, and 15 bases separated the two germline ends.

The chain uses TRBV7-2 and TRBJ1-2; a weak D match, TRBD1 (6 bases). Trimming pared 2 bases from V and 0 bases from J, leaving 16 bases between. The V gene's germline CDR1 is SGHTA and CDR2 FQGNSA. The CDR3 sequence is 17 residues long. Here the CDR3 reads CASSLYSTGPANYGYTF. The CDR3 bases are TGTGCCAGCAGCTTATACTCGACAGGACCTGCTAACTATGGCTACACCTTC.

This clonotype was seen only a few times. For the CDR3, the DNA is TGTGCCAGCAACCCCGGTCGGGTGGTTGAAGATCAGCCCCAGCATTTT. Translating gives CASNPGRVVEDQPQHF. V is TRBV28 and J is TRBJ1-5; D not certain. CDR3 length: 16 residues. Trimming took 7 bases from V and 5 from J, leaving 21 bases between them. Germline-derived CDR1 and CDR2 are MDHEN and SYDVKM.

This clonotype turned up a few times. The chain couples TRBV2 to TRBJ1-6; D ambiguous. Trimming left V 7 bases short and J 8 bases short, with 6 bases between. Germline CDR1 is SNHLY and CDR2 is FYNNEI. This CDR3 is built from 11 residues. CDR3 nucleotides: TGTGCCAGCATGAGGGATTCACCCCTCCACTTT. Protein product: CASMRDSPLHF.

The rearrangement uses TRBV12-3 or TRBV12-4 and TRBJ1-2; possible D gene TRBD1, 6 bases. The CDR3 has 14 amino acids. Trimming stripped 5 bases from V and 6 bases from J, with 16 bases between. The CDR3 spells CASSGLGGGDGYTF. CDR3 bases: TGTGCCAGCAGTGGTTTGGGCGGGGGCGATGGCTACACCTTC.

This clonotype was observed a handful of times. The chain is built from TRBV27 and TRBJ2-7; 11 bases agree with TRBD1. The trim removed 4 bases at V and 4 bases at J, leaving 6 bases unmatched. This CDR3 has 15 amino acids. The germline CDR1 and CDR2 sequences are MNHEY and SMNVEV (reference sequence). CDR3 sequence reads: CASSSTGTGGYEQYF. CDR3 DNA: TGTGCCAGCAGTTCAACCGGGACAGGGGGGTACGAGCAGTACTTC.

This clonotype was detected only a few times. CDR3 loop: CASRSVPSAQHF. Here the CDR3 DNA reads TGTGCCAGCAGGTCGGTTCCTTCGGCCCAGCATTTT. The V and J genes are TRBV6-1 and TRBJ1-5, with D uncertain. Germline assignment: CDR1 MNHNS and CDR2 SASEGT. The V gene lost 6 bases and the J gene lost 11 bases, with 14 bases spanning the gap. The length of the CDR3 is 12 residues.

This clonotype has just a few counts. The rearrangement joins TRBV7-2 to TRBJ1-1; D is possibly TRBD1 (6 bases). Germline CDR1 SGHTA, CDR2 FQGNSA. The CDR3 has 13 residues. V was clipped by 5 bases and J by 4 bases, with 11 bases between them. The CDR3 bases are TGTGCCAGCAGCACCAGGGGTGGCACTGAAGCTTTCTTT. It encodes CASSTRGGTEAFF.

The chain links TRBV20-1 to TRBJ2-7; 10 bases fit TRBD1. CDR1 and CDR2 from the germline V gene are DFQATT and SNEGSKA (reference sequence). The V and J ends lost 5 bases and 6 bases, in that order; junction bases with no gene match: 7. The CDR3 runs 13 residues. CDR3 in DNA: TGCAGTGCTTTAGAGACAGGGGGCCTCGAGCAGTACTTC. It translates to CSALETGGLEQYF.

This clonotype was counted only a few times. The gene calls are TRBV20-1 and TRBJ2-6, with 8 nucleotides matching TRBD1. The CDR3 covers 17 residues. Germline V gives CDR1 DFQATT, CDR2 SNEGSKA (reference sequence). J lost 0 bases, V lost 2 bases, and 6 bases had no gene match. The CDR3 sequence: CSARPPGGRSGANVLTF. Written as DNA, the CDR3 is TGCAGTGCTAGACCCCCAGGGGGCCGCTCTGGGGCCAACGTCCTGACTTTC.

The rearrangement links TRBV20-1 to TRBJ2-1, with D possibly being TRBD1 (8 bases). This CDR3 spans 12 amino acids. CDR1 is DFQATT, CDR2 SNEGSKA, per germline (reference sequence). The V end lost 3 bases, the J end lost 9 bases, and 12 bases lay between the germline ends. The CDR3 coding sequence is TGCAGTGCTAGGTACAGGGGGGGTGAGCAGTTCTTC. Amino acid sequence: CSARYRGGEQFF.

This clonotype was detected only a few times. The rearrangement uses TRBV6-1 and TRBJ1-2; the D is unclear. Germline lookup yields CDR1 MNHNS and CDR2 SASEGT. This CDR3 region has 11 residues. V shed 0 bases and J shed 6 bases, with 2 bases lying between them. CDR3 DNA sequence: TGTGCCAGCAGTGAAGCGGATGGCTACACCTTC. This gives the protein CASSEADGYTF.

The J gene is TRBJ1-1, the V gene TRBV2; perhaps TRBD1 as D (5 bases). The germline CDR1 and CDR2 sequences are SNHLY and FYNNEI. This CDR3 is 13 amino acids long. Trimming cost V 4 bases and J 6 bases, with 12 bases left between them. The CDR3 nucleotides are TGTGCCAGCAGTGGAAGCAGGGCCCCTGAAGCTTTCTTT. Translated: CASSGSRAPEAFF. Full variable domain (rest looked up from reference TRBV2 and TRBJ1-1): EPEVTQTPSHQVTQMGQEVILRCVPISNHLYFYWYRQILGQKVEFLVSFYNNEISEKSEIFDDQFSVERPDGSNFTLKIRSTKLEDSAMYFCASSGSRAPEAFFGQGTRLTVV.

In nucleotides, the CDR3 is TGTGCCAGTACATTCTCTGGGGCCAACGTCCTGACTTTC. Amino acids: CASTFSGANVLTF. This sequence joins TRBV19 and TRBJ2-6; D is unclear. V lost 7 bases, J lost 0 bases, and 4 bases lay in between. The germline gives CDR1 LNHDA, CDR2 SQIVND (reference sequence). The CDR3 covers 13 residues.

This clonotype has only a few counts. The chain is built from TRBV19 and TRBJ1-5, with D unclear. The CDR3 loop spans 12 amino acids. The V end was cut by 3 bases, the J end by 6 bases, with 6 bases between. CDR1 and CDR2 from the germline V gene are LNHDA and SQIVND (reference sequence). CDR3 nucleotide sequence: TGTGCCAGTAGTATCCACTTTCAGCCCCAGCATTTT. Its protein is CASSIHFQPQHF.

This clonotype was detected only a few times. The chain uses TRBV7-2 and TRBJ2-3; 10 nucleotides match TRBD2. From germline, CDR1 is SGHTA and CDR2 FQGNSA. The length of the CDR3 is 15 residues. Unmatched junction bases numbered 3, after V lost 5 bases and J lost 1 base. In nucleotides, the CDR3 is TGTGCCAGCAGCCCAACTAGCGGGGGCACAGATACGCAGTATTTT. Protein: CASSPTSGGTDTQYF.

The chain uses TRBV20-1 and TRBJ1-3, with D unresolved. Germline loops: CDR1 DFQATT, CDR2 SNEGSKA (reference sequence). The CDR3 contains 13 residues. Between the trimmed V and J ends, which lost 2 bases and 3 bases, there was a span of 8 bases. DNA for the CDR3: TGCAGTGCTAGATTCCCCAGTGGAAACACCATATATTTT. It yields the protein CSARFPSGNTIYF.